Listed below are T cell receptor beta chains from one sample, sequenced in a study of cytomegalovirus exposure and HLA in healthy donors. Profiling relied on immunoSEQ multiplex PCR, and the TCRdb table lists in-frame clones only, not all of them. The sample carries around 100,000 clones, over 85% recorded once. Sequencing was done on a sample of PBMCs. These receptors were collected from a woman aged 18-29 years in good health and CMV-seronegative. The CDR3 runs from the conserved cysteine through the conserved F or W. D genes are given only for firm matches. Not every row has a clone size; where given, it reads once, few, many or a size class.

d_call	v_call	clone_size	j_call	cdr3_aa
TRBD1	TRBV18	once	TRBJ1-4	CASSRGTDPTNEKLFF
TRBD2	TRBV9	-	TRBJ2-1	CASSASGSGSSYNEQFF
-	TRBV18	-	TRBJ2-7	CASSPTDKNHEQYF
-	TRBV2	-	TRBJ1-2	CASLQGVDGYTF
-	TRBV7-9	-	TRBJ1-1	CASSSRVDTEAFF
-	TRBV7-5	once	TRBJ1-2	CASSSDRAAYTF
TRBD2	TRBV11-1	once	TRBJ2-1	CASSPLGLAGFNEQFF
TRBD1	TRBV30	-	TRBJ1-1	CAWSSGTVAEAFF
-	TRBV5-5	-	TRBJ2-7	CASRLRGTTYEQYF
-	TRBV6-1	-	TRBJ2-7	CASAQGGRYEQYF
-	TRBV4-1	few	TRBJ1-5	CASSQEDSGLQHF
TRBD1	TRBV6-6	-	TRBJ1-2	CASTPGQGLEGYTF
-	TRBV29-1	-	TRBJ1-2	CSVEQDTVLYGYTF
-	TRBV5-6	-	TRBJ1-2	CASSLAIAGLEGYTF
TRBD1	TRBV9	-	TRBJ2-5	CASSAGPGQGAWETQYF
-	TRBV7-9	-	TRBJ2-7	CASSLPGMKSYEQYF
-	TRBV28	-	TRBJ1-5	CASRSGGNVGNQPQHF
-	TRBV28	-	TRBJ2-5	CASSFGSRPETQYF
-	TRBV25-1	-	TRBJ2-1	CASSEHSGTGSNEQFF
TRBD2	TRBV6-4	once	TRBJ2-7	CASRPIAGALMKQYF
-	TRBV19	-	TRBJ2-5	CASSPWHRVQETQYF
-	TRBV10-3	-	TRBJ1-1	CAISESLTEAFF
-	TRBV5-3	-	TRBJ1-4	CARSLGGLATNEKLFF
-	TRBV14	-	TRBJ2-1	CASSPGRGHSYNEQFF
TRBD1	TRBV10-1	-	TRBJ2-2	CASSAGTEFTGELFF
-	TRBV9	-	TRBJ2-2	CASSVRGYTGELFF
-	TRBV13	-	TRBJ1-1	CASSPGRGVTEAFF
TRBD1	TRBV6-4	-	TRBJ2-6	CASTSGTGSGANVLTF
-	TRBV19	-	TRBJ2-7	CASSISQYEQYF
TRBD1	TRBV2	-	TRBJ1-2	CASSGYDRDYGYTF
-	TRBV6-5	-	TRBJ1-5	CASGDSTVRQPQHF
TRBD1	TRBV7-8	-	TRBJ1-3	CASSLTPGQGDTIYF
TRBD2	TRBV6-4	-	TRBJ2-6	CASSDGSGRASGANVLTF
-	TRBV7-9	-	TRBJ1-2	CASSLSSEENYGYTF
-	TRBV19	-	TRBJ1-2	CASTPKGYYGYTF
-	TRBV6-6	-	TRBJ1-2	CASSVDRFDGYTF
TRBD2	TRBV13	-	TRBJ2-7	CASSTVGGGVHEQYF
-	TRBV18	once	TRBJ1-1	CASLQGWVNTEAFF
-	TRBV25-1	-	TRBJ2-7	CASSAPRGTESHEQYF
TRBD1	TRBV15	-	TRBJ2-7	CATSRGGQGTYEQYF
TRBD1	TRBV4-1	-	TRBJ2-2	CASSQDRDSTNTGELFF
TRBD2	TRBV11-3	-	TRBJ2-7	CASTGGSSYEQYF
TRBD2	TRBV5-1	-	TRBJ2-7	CASRQGTSGNYEQYF
TRBD2	TRBV6-4	-	TRBJ2-2	CASSPNGGSGELFF
-	TRBV7-7	-	TRBJ1-4	CASSRSVWEKLFF
TRBD2	TRBV4-3	-	TRBJ2-1	CASSPSVGGYGEQFF
TRBD2	TRBV7-3	-	TRBJ2-1	CASSPLSGGLNEQFF
-	TRBV6-1	once	TRBJ2-2	CASSEVEVSGELFF